The 10 T cell receptor beta chains in this list originate from one sample, sequenced in a study of T-cell reconstitution after alpha-beta-depleted transplantation in children. Preparation of the TCRbeta library involved a method that used unique molecular identifiers. From the PCR reads, TCRdb called clonotypes with MiXCR, one entry per CDR3 protein. The table records about 980,000 distinct CDR3 sequences, about 26% of them present only once. The sequencing here drew on PBMCs, mostly from graft donor cells, taken 360 days after TCRalphabeta/CD19-depleted stem cell transplant. The receptors shown here come from a boy in the first two years of life who had a stem cell transplant for SCID, so the T cells may come from the graft donor.

This clonotype was seen a handful of times. The chain carries TRBV12-3 or TRBV12-4 and TRBJ2-3, with D tentatively TRBD2 (6 bases). V was clipped by 3 bases and J by 2 bases, with 12 bases between them. The CDR3 extends over 15 amino acids. CDR3 in amino acids: CASSLGGLFTDTQYF. The CDR3 coding sequence is TGTGCCAGCAGTTTGGGGGGACTCTTCACAGATACGCAGTATTTT.

This clonotype appeared a few times. This chain connects TRBV29-1 to TRBJ2-1; 8 nucleotides align to TRBD2. CDR1 and CDR2 (germline): SQVTM, ANQGSEA. CDR3 length equals 15 residues. The V gene end was trimmed by 5 bases and the J gene end by 0 bases; junction bases not matched to a gene: 6. The CDR3 DNA reads as TGCAGCGTTCGGGAGGGCTTTAGCTCCTACAATGAGCAGTTCTTC. This sequence encodes CSVREGFSSYNEQFF.

The genes are TRBV5-1 and TRBJ2-3; 7 positions agree with TRBD1. The CDR3 contains 17 residues. Germline CDR1 reads SGHRS; CDR2 reads YFSETQ. V trimming: 6 bases; J trimming: 10 bases; junction bases outside the gene matches: 23. CDR3 region: CASMGQITTTRTAPQYF. CDR3 DNA: TGCGCCAGCATGGGACAGATCACCACGACCAGGACGGCTCCGCAGTATTTT.

The chain employs TRBV5-1 and TRBJ2-1; perhaps TRBD2 as D (6 bases). This CDR3 is built from 16 residues. With 7 bases removed from V and 1 base from J, the gap between germline ends came to 18 bases. Per germline, CDR1 SGHRS and CDR2 YFSETQ. CDR3 coding DNA: TGCGCCAGCGCAATACGGGGGTTAAGTTCCTACAATGAGCAGTTCTTC. Its translation: CASAIRGLSSYNEQFF.

This clonotype was recorded only once. The rearrangement uses TRBV4-3 and TRBJ1-1; weak D call: TRBD1 (6 bases). Germline V CDR1 and CDR2: LGHNA, YSLEER. V was clipped by 1 base and J by 8 bases, with 23 bases between them. CDR3 length: 17 amino acids. CDR3 coding DNA: TGCGCCAGCAGCCAAGTAATCCATGAACAGGGTTATGGGGAAGCTTTCTTT. Protein: CASSQVIHEQGYGEAFF.

The rearrangement joins TRBV15 to TRBJ1-4, with a weak D call TRBD1 (5 bases). The CDR3 extends over 15 amino acids. Between the trimmed V and J ends, which lost 6 bases and 8 bases, there was a span of 19 bases. Per the germline V gene, CDR1 is LNHNV and CDR2 is YYDKDF (reference sequence). The CDR3 spells CATSGRGGEKEKLFF. The CDR3 DNA reads TGTGCCACCAGTGGCCGTGGGGGGGAAAAAGAAAAACTGTTTTTT.

The chain joins TRBV4-1 to TRBJ2-3, with D possibly TRBD1 on 6 matching bases. V lost 5 bases and J lost 0, with 18 bases in between. Germline loops: CDR1 MGHRA, CDR2 YSYEKL. The CDR3 is 17 amino acids. CDR3 loop: CASSGRYGTFSTDTQYF. CDR3 in DNA: TGCGCCAGCAGCGGACGATATGGGACATTTAGCACAGATACGCAGTATTTT.

The gene calls are TRBV12-3 or TRBV12-4 and TRBJ2-1; 7 bases are shared with TRBD2. V dropped 8 bases and J dropped 6; count of bases not matched to a gene: 1. The CDR3 runs to 11 residues. This CDR3 is CASGRGNEQFF. Here the CDR3 DNA reads TGTGCCAGCGGGAGGGGCAATGAGCAGTTCTTC.

Ten or more counts support this clonotype. The DNA of the CDR3 is TGCAGTGCCAGCCGTAGCGGGGCTCCTAATGAGCAGTTCTTC. This encodes CSASRSGAPNEQFF. The chain carries TRBV20-1 and TRBJ2-1; TRBD2 matches at 8 bases. Per germline, CDR1 DFQATT and CDR2 SNEGSKA (reference sequence). The CDR3 covers 14 residues. The V and J ends lost 6 bases and 7 bases, in that order; junction bases with no gene match: 11.

V gene TRBV27 combines with J gene TRBJ1-1; unclear D gene. The CDR3 runs 13 residues. Germline-derived CDR1 and CDR2 are MNHEY and SMNVEV (reference sequence). V lost 6 bases and J 5 bases, leaving 13 bases between the germline ends. CDR3 coding DNA: TGTGCCAGCAGCTTACTAGGGTCTACTGAAGCTTTCTTT. This encodes CASSLLGSTEAFF.